This TCR beta chain is drawn from a study of brain T cells in children with intractable seizures. Study-level points and caveats: Viral specificity was inferred only from CDR3 similarity; HCMV serostatus was unknown. Absence of clones before surgery may stem from lower sequencing depth.

As to time point: blood from clinic visit 5 months post-surgery; TSC patient then seizure free. The sequenced cases were selected for having the highest brain T cell transcript signatures. At least one anti-epileptic drug was given before surgery. This CDR3 is 15 amino acids long. Germline lookup yields CDR1 SNHLY and CDR2 FYNNEI. The V and J ends lost 1 base and 1 base respectively, with 11 bases between them. In its sample, this clone was seen once. Its target is not known. Some clones are missing from TCRdb's copy, which holds only in-frame ones; the method was immunoSEQ multiplex PCR. The table has a few hundred thousand clones, over 90% seen once.

Sequences were derived from peripheral blood, sampled roughly 5 months after surgery. The TCR sequence derives from a boy in the first two years of life with tuberous sclerosis and intractable seizures. The chain links TRBV2 to TRBJ2-7; D gene unclear. The CDR3 nucleotides read TGTGCCAGCAGTGAAGTGAACCTCGCATCCTACGAGCAGTACTTC. This translates into CASSEVNLASYEQYF. The full variable domain, completed using reference TRBV2 and TRBJ2-7, is EPEVTQTPSHQVTQMGQEVILRCVPISNHLYFYWYRQILGQKVEFLVSFYNNEISEKSEIFDDQFSVERPDGSNFTLKIRSTKLEDSAMYFCASSEVNLASYEQYFGPGTRLTVT.